The clone carrying this TCR beta chain was detected many times. Its specificity is unknown. This CDR3 region has 16 residues. Germline V gene lookup returns CDR1 LGHNA and CDR2 YSLEER. The J segment lost 2 bases and the V segment lost 5 bases, leaving 11 bases of the junction unmatched. The sample belongs to a study of CD8 T cells in ankylosing spondylitis. Points from the study as a whole: Significant enrichment of disease-linked clones was reported in matched ankylosing spondylitis synovial fluid. Some of these motif variants have turned up before, in reports on reactive arthritis synovial fluid and blood. In ankylosing spondylitis blood, a motif of fewer than 10 highly homologous TCR beta variants appeared characteristic. Disease-linked clones were found to be CD8+ and relatively rare in peripheral blood.

Quantitative 5'-RACE with molecular barcodes generated TCR beta libraries. Via MiXCR, TCRdb re-called the 5' RACE reads, giving one row per CDR3 protein. Here the sample spans some 200,000 distinct CDR3 sequences, about 7% being singletons. The TCR sequence derives from a male donor with ankylosing spondylitis. Sequences were obtained from blood, either unsorted or a sorted T cell fraction (not recorded which). V and J are TRBV4-3 and TRBJ1-2; 7 nucleotides line up with TRBD1. The CDR3: CASSGDRRGRNYGYTF. Here the CDR3 DNA reads TGCGCCAGCAGCGGGGACAGAAGGGGAAGGAACTATGGCTACACCTTC.